The 29 T cell receptor beta chains given below trace back to one sample, sequenced in a study of glioma-infiltrating T cells. Using RNA template, CDR3s of TCR alpha and beta were amplified with iRepertoire arm-PCR. TCRdb redid the calling of the multiplex PCR reads with MiXCR, one entry per CDR3 protein. The repertoire holds tens of thousands of distinct CDR3 sequences, with 23% as singletons. Sequencing was performed on glioma tissue, nonneoplastic brain tissue, or PBMCs (not recorded which). These receptors all stem from a human donor with low-grade glioma or glioblastoma, undergoing nonglioma brain surgery, or in good health (not recorded which).

The genes are TRBV29-1 and TRBJ2-5, with 8 bases aligning to TRBD1. The CDR3 contains 13 residues. After removal of 5 bases from V and 6 bases from J, the junction contained 8 bases not matched to a gene. Germline CDR1 is SQVTM and CDR2 is ANQGSEA. As DNA, the CDR3 is TGCAGCGTTCAAGTCAGGGGGCTTAAGACCCAGTACTTC. Encoded protein: CSVQVRGLKTQYF.

This clonotype was seen many times. The chain is built from TRBV3-1 and TRBJ1-1; perhaps TRBD1 as D (6 bases). Trimming pared 7 bases from V and 2 bases from J, leaving 11 bases between. Germline CDR1 is LGHDT and CDR2 is YNNKEL (reference sequence). This CDR3 spans 13 amino acids. CDR3 sequence reads: CASIGQPNTEAFF. In nucleotides, the CDR3 is TGTGCCAGCATCGGACAGCCTAACACTGAAGCTTTCTTT.

The sample holds many counts of this clonotype. DNA for the CDR3: TGTGCCAGCAGCCTACTGGGGGATACGCAGTATTTT. Translated, it gives CASSLLGDTQYF. The genes are TRBV7-9 and TRBJ2-3; D is unresolved. Germline loops: CDR1 SEHNR, CDR2 FQNEAQ (reference sequence). This CDR3 contains 12 residues. The V gene lost 5 bases and the J gene lost 6 bases, with 9 bases spanning the gap.

This clonotype was detected many times. V usage is TRBV20-1 and J usage is TRBJ2-7, with 9 bases lining up with TRBD1. The CDR3 spans 14 residues. V shed 1 base and J 0 bases; nucleotides not matched to a gene: 1. CDR1 is DFQATT, CDR2 SNEGSKA, per germline (reference sequence). The CDR3 DNA follows: TGCAGTGCTAGAGGGACAGGGGACTCCTACGAGCAGTACTTC. It is translated as CSARGTGDSYEQYF.

This clonotype was picked up many times. This chain uses TRBV7-9 with TRBJ2-7, with 8 bases aligning to TRBD1. The CDR3 runs to 16 residues. Germline CDR1 reads SEHNR; CDR2 reads FQNEAQ (reference sequence). The V segment lost 0 bases and the J segment 2 bases; nucleotides outside the gene matches: 6. Here the CDR3 DNA reads TGTGCCAGCAGCTTAGCGTTGACAGGGGCTACCTACGAGCAGTACTTC. Translation gives CASSLALTGATYEQYF.

This clonotype showed up many times. The chain recombines TRBV28 with TRBJ1-1; D unresolved. Trimming pared 7 bases from V and 2 bases from J, leaving 14 bases between. The CDR3 is 14 residues long. Germline lookup yields CDR1 MDHEN and CDR2 SYDVKM. The CDR3 is CASTLGRRNTEAFF. CDR3 bases: TGTGCCAGCACGCTGGGAAGGCGTAACACTGAAGCTTTCTTT.

This clonotype was counted at least ten times. The V and J genes are TRBV7-8 and TRBJ1-6, with 7 bases aligning to TRBD1. Germline CDR1 and CDR2: SGHVS and FQNEAQ. The J segment lost 9 bases and the V segment lost 5 bases, leaving 7 bases of the junction unmatched. CDR3 length: 14 residues. CDR3 DNA: TGTGCCAGCAGCCGCGACAGGGCGGTTTCACCCCTCCACTTT. It codes for CASSRDRAVSPLHF.

This clonotype was detected many times. This chain connects TRBV5-1 to TRBJ2-3, with 7 bases matching TRBD1. J lost 2 bases, V lost 6 bases, and 6 bases had no gene match. The CDR3 length is 14 residues. Germline CDR1 SGHRS, CDR2 YFSETQ. The CDR3 sequence: CASNRGQFTDTQYF. CDR3 bases: TGCGCCAGCAACAGGGGACAGTTCACAGATACGCAGTATTTT.

Many counts were recorded for this clonotype. The J gene is TRBJ1-5, the V gene TRBV20-1, with TRBD1 matching 7 bases. The germline CDR1 and CDR2 sequences are DFQATT and SNEGSKA (reference sequence). This CDR3 region has 13 residues. The V and J ends lost 1 base and 11 bases, in that order; junction bases with no gene match: 8. CDR3 amino acids: CSARAGGHRAQHF. The CDR3 DNA reads TGCAGTGCTAGAGCAGGGGGTCACCGGGCCCAGCATTTT.

This chain links TRBV12-3 or TRBV12-4 with TRBJ2-5; tentatively, D is TRBD2 (5 bases). This CDR3 is built from 15 residues. Deletions cut 2 bases from V and 1 base from J, with 11 bases between. CDR3 region: CASSLNGVSQETQYF. The CDR3 coding sequence is TGTGCCAGCAGTTTAAACGGGGTTTCCCAAGAGACCCAGTACTTC.

This clonotype was picked up many times. V usage is TRBV6-1 and J usage is TRBJ1-1; D remains ambiguous. V lost 6 bases, J lost 0 bases, and 14 bases lay in between. This CDR3 contains 15 residues. Germline V gives CDR1 MNHNS, CDR2 SASEGT. As DNA, the CDR3 is TGTGCCAGCAGGCCTTTTCAGAGGATGAACACTGAAGCTTTCTTT. Its protein product is CASRPFQRMNTEAFF.

CDR3 sequence: CASSFGDTEAFF. The CDR3 DNA reads TGCGCCAGCAGCTTTGGGGACACTGAAGCTTTCTTT. V usage is TRBV5-1 and J usage is TRBJ1-1; D unresolved. Trimming left V 2 bases short and J 3 bases short, with 5 bases between. CDR1 and CDR2 from the germline V gene are SGHRS and YFSETQ. The CDR3 spans 12 residues.

This clonotype was recorded at least ten times. V and J are TRBV19 and TRBJ1-1; D gene ambiguous. CDR3 size: 14 residues. CDR1 is LNHDA, CDR2 SQIVND, per germline (reference sequence). Trimming cost V 3 bases and J 2 bases, with 10 bases left between them. The CDR3 coding sequence is TGTGCCAGTAGTATGGTTCAGAAAAACACTGAAGCTTTCTTT. Its protein is CASSMVQKNTEAFF.

On this clonotype itself: A clone one base away is much larger, so this may be a read error. V usage is TRBV5-5 and J usage is TRBJ2-5, with a tentative D call TRBD2 (6 bases). Germline V gene sequence: CDR1 SGHKS, CDR2 YYEKEE (reference sequence). This CDR3 has 12 residues. For the CDR3, the DNA is TGTGACAGCAGCCTTCCAAGGGAGGCCCAGTACTTC. Translated, it gives CDSSLPREAQYF.

This chain uses TRBV6-4 with TRBJ2-2; no clear D gene. V lost 3 bases, J lost 0 bases, and 5 bases lay in between. This CDR3 contains 14 residues. The germline CDR1 and CDR2 sequences are MRHNA and SNTAGT. CDR3 DNA: TGTGCCAGCAGTGAATCCCCGAACACCGGGGAGCTGTTTTTT. Encoded protein: CASSESPNTGELFF.

In this sample, this clonotype turned up many times. V gene TRBV27 combines with J gene TRBJ1-2; D might be TRBD1 (6 bases). Per germline, CDR1 MNHEY and CDR2 SMNVEV (reference sequence). The CDR3 has 13 residues. V was cut by 6 bases and J by 3 bases, with 11 bases left in between. Here the CDR3 reads CASRTQGYYGYTF. The CDR3 DNA sequence: TGTGCCAGCAGGACACAGGGTTACTATGGCTACACCTTC.

This clonotype appeared many times. The J gene is TRBJ1-6, the V gene TRBV27; maybe TRBD1 (5 bases). From germline, CDR1 is MNHEY and CDR2 SMNVEV (reference sequence). The CDR3 covers 13 residues. V lost 1 base to trimming and J lost 7 bases, with 5 bases between them. CDR3 coding DNA: TGTGCCAGCAGTTTATGGACAAATTCACCCCTCCACTTT. This translates into CASSLWTNSPLHF.

This clonotype appeared many times. This chain connects TRBV6-2 or TRBV6-3 to TRBJ1-1; 8 bases line up with TRBD1. The CDR3 length is 14 residues. CDR1 is MNHEY, CDR2 SVGEGT, per germline. V lost 11 bases, J lost 2 bases, and 10 bases stayed unmatched. The CDR3 DNA sequence: TGTGCCGGAAAGCGAACAGGGGGTAACACTGAAGCTTTCTTT. It yields the protein CAGKRTGGNTEAFF.

This clonotype was observed at least ten times. This chain connects TRBV4-1 to TRBJ1-1; tentative D call: TRBD1 (5 bases). CDR3 length: 17 amino acids. CDR1 is MGHRA, CDR2 YSYEKL, per germline. Trimming left V 4 bases short and J 0 bases short, with 18 bases between. For the CDR3, the DNA is TGCGCCAGCAGCCGCGATCCCCAGAGAGGGGTGAACACTGAAGCTTTCTTT. Translation gives CASSRDPQRGVNTEAFF.

The chain joins TRBV7-2 to TRBJ1-2; TRBD1 might be the D (6 bases). The V and J ends lost 5 bases and 4 bases respectively, with 17 bases between them. Germline CDR1 reads SGHTA; CDR2 reads FQGNSA. CDR3 length equals 15 residues. The CDR3 here is CASSRTGRGPYGYTF. DNA of the CDR3: TGTGCCAGCAGCCGTACAGGGCGGGGGCCCTATGGCTACACCTTC.

In its sample, this clonotype was seen many times. This sequence joins TRBV7-9 and TRBJ2-7; maybe TRBD1 (6 bases). Germline CDR1 is SEHNR and CDR2 is FQNEAQ (reference sequence). V gave up 2 bases and J gave up 10 bases, with 27 bases separating them. The CDR3 extends over 17 amino acids. The CDR3 sequence is CASSLIRTGRSSGAQYF. The CDR3 nucleotides are TGTGCCAGCAGCTTAATTAGAACAGGGAGATCATCCGGGGCACAGTACTTC.

The chain is built from TRBV12-3 or TRBV12-4 and TRBJ1-5; no clear D gene. Trimming took 6 bases from V and 6 from J, leaving 15 bases between them. CDR3 length: 14 residues. The CDR3 loop reads CASSLKGLGQPQHF. DNA of the CDR3: TGTGCCAGCAGCCTCAAAGGGTTGGGTCAGCCCCAGCATTTT.

This clonotype was detected many times. The chain uses TRBV18 and TRBJ2-1, with 7 bases fitting TRBD2. V shed 3 bases and J 6 bases; nucleotides not matched to a gene: 2. CDR1 KGHSH and CDR2 LQKENI come from the germline V gene. This CDR3 region has 13 residues. The CDR3 nucleotides are TGTGCCAGCTCACCGGGACTATCCAATGAGCAGTTCTTC. It codes for CASSPGLSNEQFF.

The V gene is TRBV12-3 or TRBV12-4, the J gene TRBJ1-2; the D gene is possibly TRBD1 (5 bases). The CDR3 runs 14 residues. V lost 4 bases and J lost 1, with 10 bases in between. CDR3 residues: CASSSRDGNYGYTF. The CDR3 DNA reads as TGTGCCAGCAGTTCGCGGGACGGTAACTATGGCTACACCTTC.

The V and J genes are TRBV7-9 and TRBJ2-3, with a weak D call TRBD2 (6 bases). V gave up 3 bases and J gave up 0 bases, with 10 bases separating them. The germline CDR1 and CDR2 sequences are SEHNR and FQNEAQ (reference sequence). This CDR3 has 15 residues. This CDR3 is CASSFEGLSTDTQYF. As DNA, the CDR3 is TGTGCCAGCAGCTTCGAGGGACTTAGCACAGATACGCAGTATTTT.

The V call is TRBV29-1, the J call TRBJ2-2; D remains ambiguous. Germline CDR1 and CDR2: SQVTM and ANQGSEA. The CDR3 covers 16 residues. V was cut by 7 bases and J by 5 bases, with 23 bases left in between. The CDR3 loop reads CSAYSIHSMGTGELFF. Written as DNA, the CDR3 is TGCAGCGCATACTCTATCCACAGTATGGGGACCGGGGAGCTGTTTTTT.

With regard to this clonotype: Its ends do not fully match the called genes, so a read error is possible. The rearrangement uses TRBV19 and TRBJ2-2; D may be TRBD1 or TRBD2 (5 bases each). This CDR3 is built from 18 residues. Germline CDR1 is LNHDA and CDR2 is SQIVND (reference sequence). CDR3 region: CASSISRGLTQNTGALFF. CDR3 sequence (DNA): TGTGCCAGTAGTATTTCTCGGGGATTAACTCAAAACACCGGGGCGCTGTTTTTT.

This clonotype was seen at least ten times. The chain employs TRBV7-6 and TRBJ2-7; tentatively, D is TRBD2 (5 bases). The V end lost 1 base, the J end lost 6 bases, and 16 bases lay between the germline ends. Germline CDR1 SGHVS, CDR2 FNYEAQ. The CDR3 totals 15 residues. The CDR3 sequence: CASSLEVGVLVEQYF. The CDR3 DNA reads as TGTGCCAGCAGCTTAGAAGTGGGAGTTTTGGTCGAGCAGTACTTC.

This clonotype was observed many times. The chain employs TRBV7-2 and TRBJ2-5, with D perhaps matching TRBD2 (6 bases). The CDR3 has 14 amino acids. Trimming pared 7 bases from V and 1 base from J, leaving 13 bases between. Germline CDR1 and CDR2: SGHTA and FQGNSA. CDR3 in amino acids: CASTRTTLQETQYF. In DNA, the CDR3 is TGTGCCAGCACCCGGACTACCCTCCAAGAGACCCAGTACTTC.